This T cell receptor beta chain was retrieved from a study of CD8 T cells in Susac syndrome. Remarks on this clonotype: Its cognate antigen is unknown.

CDR3 length: 11 amino acids. Germline CDR1 GTSNPN, CDR2 SVGIG (reference sequence). V lost 4 bases and J 4 bases, leaving 8 bases between the germline ends. The T cells that were sequenced for TCR beta were CD8+ and CD4+ cells from blood. TEMRA cells were enriched by FACS, while CD8+ and CD4+ T cells were obtained through a negative isolation that was performed magnetically. Random hexamers served to reverse transcribe about 0.5 to 1 ug RNA. immunoSEQ multiplex PCR amplified TCR beta CDR3 across 54 Vbeta, 13 Jbeta. TCRdb passed the immunoSEQ multiplex PCR reads through MiXCR, listing each CDR3 protein once. Among 150,000 or so distinct CDR3 sequences listed, about 93% were seen once. Study results and caveats: The number of individuals included in the study's TCR sequencing and HLA analysis was acknowledged as relatively small.

This sequence joins TRBV30 and TRBJ2-7; D tentatively reads TRBD1 or TRBD2 (5 bases each). Sequencing was done on a sample of CD4+ T cells from PBMCs. This clonotype was sampled from a human donor in good health. The CDR3 nucleotides read TGTGCCTGGATTGGGGGTTACGAGCAGTACTTC. This encodes CAWIGGYEQYF.